This TCR beta chain was sequenced during a study of CD8+ T cells in alopecia areata. Germline lookup yields CDR1 SQVTM and CDR2 ANQGSEA. V was cut by 0 bases and J by 2 bases, with 4 bases left in between. The CDR3 extends over 12 amino acids. Treatment of the sample: oral pan-JAK inhibitor, 5-10 mg twice daily. RNA was isolated and reverse transcribed to cDNA, the sequencing template. Produced via immunoSEQ multiplex PCR; TCRdb's table is partial and in-frame only. This table holds about 250,000 clones, around 64% found once. The specimen comprised CD4+ T cells sorted from blood, sampled at roughly week 53, from a patient treated with tofacitinib. The TCR was taken from a human donor with alopecia areata. The chain joins TRBV29-1 to TRBJ2-5; D ambiguous. The CDR3 DNA reads as TGCAGCGTTGAAGATGGGCAAGAGACCCAGTACTTC. Its translation is CSVEDGQETQYF.